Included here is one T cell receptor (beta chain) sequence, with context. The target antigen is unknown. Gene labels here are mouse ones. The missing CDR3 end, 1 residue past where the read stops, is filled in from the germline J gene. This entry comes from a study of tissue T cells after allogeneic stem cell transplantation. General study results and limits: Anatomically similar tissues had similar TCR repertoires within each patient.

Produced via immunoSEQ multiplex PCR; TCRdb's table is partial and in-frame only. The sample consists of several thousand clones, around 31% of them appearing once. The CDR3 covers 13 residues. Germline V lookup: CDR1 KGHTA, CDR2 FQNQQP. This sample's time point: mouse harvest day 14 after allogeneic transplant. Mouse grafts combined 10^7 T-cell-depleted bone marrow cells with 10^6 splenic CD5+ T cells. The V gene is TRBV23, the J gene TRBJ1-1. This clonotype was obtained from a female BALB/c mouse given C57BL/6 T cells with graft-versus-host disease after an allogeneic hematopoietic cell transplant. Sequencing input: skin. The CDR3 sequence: CSSSHREGTEVFF. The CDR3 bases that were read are TGCTCCAGCAGTCATAGGGAGGGCACAGAAGTCTTC. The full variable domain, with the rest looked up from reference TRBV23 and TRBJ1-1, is DAAVTQKPRYLIKMKGQEAEMKCIPEKGHTAVFWYQQKQSKELKFLIYFQNQQPLDQIDMVKERFSAVCPSSSLCSLGIRTCEAEDSALYLCSSSHREGTEVFFGKGTRLTVV.